This T cell receptor (beta chain) was sequenced for a study of shared clonotypes between healthy human individuals. Replicate PCRs run on unsorted PBMC used 300 ng DNA, which was approximately 30,000 T cell genomes. Only in-frame clones appear in the TCRdb table, and some are missing; sequencing was by immunoSEQ multiplex PCR. This table holds hundreds of thousands of clones, 70% to 80% found once. The CDR3 loop spans 13 amino acids. The V and J ends lost 9 bases and 5 bases, in that order; junction bases with no gene match: 4. The V gene's germline CDR1 is LNHDA and CDR2 SQIVND (reference sequence).

The clonotype was recovered from a woman aged 40 to 55 in good health. Some clones in this sample may be carry-over from other donors' samples. The J gene is TRBJ2-5, the V gene TRBV19; 12 bases line up with TRBD2. Sequenced input: PBMCs. This CDR3 is CASRTSGTETQYF. CDR3 coding DNA: TGTGCCAGCAGGACTAGCGGGACGGAGACCCAGTACTTC.